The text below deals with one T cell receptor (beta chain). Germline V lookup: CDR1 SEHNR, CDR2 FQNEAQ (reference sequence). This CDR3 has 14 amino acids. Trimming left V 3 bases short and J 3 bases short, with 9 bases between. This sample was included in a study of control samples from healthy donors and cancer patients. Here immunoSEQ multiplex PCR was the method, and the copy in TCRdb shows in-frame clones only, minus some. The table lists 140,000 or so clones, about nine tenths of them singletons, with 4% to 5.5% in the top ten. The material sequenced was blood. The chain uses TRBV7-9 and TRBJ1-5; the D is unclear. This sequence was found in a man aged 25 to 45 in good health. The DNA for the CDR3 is TGTGCCAGCAGCTTGGCCGGGTTCAATCAGCCCCAGCATTTT. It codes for CASSLAGFNQPQHF. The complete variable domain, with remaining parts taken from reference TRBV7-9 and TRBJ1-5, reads DTGVSQNPRHKITKRGQNVTFRCDPISEHNRLYWYRQTLGQGPEFLTYFQNEAQLEKSRLLSDRFSAERPKGSFSTLEIQRTEQGDSAMYLCASSLAGFNQPQHFGDGTRLSIL.